This TCR beta chain was captured in a study of blood T cell repertoires in COVID-19. The overall study: COVID-19 samples from acute and convalescent phases originated in the United States, Italy and Spain. In each case, the material was cDNA or gDNA derived from T cells, B-cell-depleted T cells, or PBMCs.

The CDR3 runs to 14 residues. Germline V gives CDR1 LGHDT, CDR2 YNNKEL (reference sequence). After removal of 0 bases from V and 14 bases from J, the junction contained 5 bases not matched to a gene. As handled by the study authors: Scientists estimated how many nucleated cells there were by amplifying reference gene primers. The method was immunoSEQ multiplex PCR; TCRdb's version includes in-frame clones alone and lacks a portion of them. V, J and clone size derive from that table, while D and trimming were established from the DNA sequence. The table includes under 95,000 clones, approximately 80% detected once.

The chain combines TRBV3-1 (or the pseudogene TRBV3-2) with TRBJ2-1; 12 positions agree with TRBD2. Sequenced: peripheral blood. The sequence was obtained from a woman aged 80 or over with active or convalescent COVID-19. This CDR3 reads CASSQDSSGRAEFF. DNA of the CDR3: TGTGCCAGCAGCCAAGATTCTAGCGGGAGGGCAGAGTTCTTC.